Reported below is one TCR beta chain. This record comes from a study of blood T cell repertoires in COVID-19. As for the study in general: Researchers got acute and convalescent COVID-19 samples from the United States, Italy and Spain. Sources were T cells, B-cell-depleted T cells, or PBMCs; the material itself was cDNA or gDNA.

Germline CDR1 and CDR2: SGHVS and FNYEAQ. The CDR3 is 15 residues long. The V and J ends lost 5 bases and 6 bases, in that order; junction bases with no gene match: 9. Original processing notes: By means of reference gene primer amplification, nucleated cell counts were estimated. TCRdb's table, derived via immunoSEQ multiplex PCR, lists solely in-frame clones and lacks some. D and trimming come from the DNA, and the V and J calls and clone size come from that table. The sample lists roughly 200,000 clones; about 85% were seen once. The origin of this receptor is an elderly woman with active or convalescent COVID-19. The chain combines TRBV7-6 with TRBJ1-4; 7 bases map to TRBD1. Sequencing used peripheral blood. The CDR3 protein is CASSTTGMRDEKLFF. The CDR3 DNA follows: TGTGCCAGCAGCACGACAGGGATGAGGGATGAAAAACTGTTTTTT.